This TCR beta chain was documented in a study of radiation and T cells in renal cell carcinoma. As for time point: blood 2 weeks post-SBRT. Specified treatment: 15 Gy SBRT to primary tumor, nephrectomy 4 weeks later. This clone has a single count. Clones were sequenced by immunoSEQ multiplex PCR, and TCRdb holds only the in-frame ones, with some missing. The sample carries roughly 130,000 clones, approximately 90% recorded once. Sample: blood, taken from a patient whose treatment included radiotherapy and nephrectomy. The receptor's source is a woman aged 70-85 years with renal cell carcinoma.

CDR3 sequence: CASSFGIAGAGDTQYF. For the CDR3, the DNA is TGTGCCAGCAGTTTCGGAATAGCGGGAGCAGGAGATACGCAGTATTTT. This chain uses TRBV6-5 with TRBJ2-3; TRBD2 matches 9 bases. The CDR3 consists of 16 residues. V gave up 4 bases and J gave up 5 bases; unmatched junction bases: 10. Germline values: CDR1 MNHEY, CDR2 SVGAGI.